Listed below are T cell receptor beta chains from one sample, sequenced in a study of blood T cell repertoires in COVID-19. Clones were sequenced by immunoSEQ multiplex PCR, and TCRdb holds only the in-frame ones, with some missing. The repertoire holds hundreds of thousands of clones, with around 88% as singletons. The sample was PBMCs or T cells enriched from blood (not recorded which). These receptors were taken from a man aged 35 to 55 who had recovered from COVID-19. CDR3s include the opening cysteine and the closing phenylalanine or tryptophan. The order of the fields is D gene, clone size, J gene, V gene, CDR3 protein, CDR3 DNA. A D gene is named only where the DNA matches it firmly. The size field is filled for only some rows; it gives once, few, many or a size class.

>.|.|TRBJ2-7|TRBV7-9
CASSFLMGAGDEQYF
TGTGCCAGCAGTTTCCTGATGGGGGCCGGGGACGAGCAGTACTTC
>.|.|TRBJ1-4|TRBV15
CATSRGSTTNEKLFF
TGTGCCACCAGCAGAGGTTCTACAACTAATGAAAAACTGTTTTTT
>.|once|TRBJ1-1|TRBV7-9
CANHPPRETEAFF
TGTGCCAACCACCCCCCTCGGGAGACTGAAGCTTTCTTT
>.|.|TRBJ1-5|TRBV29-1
CSAGTEPGQPQHF
TGCAGCGCCGGTACAGAGCCCGGTCAGCCCCAGCATTTT
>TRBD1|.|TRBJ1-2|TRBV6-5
CASSTGTGGPYGYTF
TGTGCCAGCAGCACCGGGACAGGAGGGCCCTATGGCTACACCTTC
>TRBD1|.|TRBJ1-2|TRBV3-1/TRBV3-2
CASSRQGQGHGYTF
TGTGCCAGCAGCCGCCAAGGACAGGGGCATGGCTACACCTTC
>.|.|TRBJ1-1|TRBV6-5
CASSYEAGSLTEAFF
TGTGCCAGCAGTTACGAGGCGGGCTCATTAACTGAAGCTTTCTTT
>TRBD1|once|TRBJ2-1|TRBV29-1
CSVQTGGPYNEQFF
TGCAGCGTCCAGACAGGGGGCCCCTACAATGAGCAGTTCTTC
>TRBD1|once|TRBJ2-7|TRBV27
CASRIGTASSYEQYF
TGTGCCAGCAGGATTGGGACAGCGAGCTCCTACGAGCAGTACTTC
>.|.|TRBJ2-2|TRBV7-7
CASSTTLGAGDTGELFF
TGTGCTAGCAGCACAACACTGGGGGCCGGTGACACCGGGGAGCTGTTTTTT
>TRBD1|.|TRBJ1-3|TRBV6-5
CASSLLGQGGNTIYF
TGTGCCAGCAGTCTATTGGGACAGGGTGGAAACACCATATATTTT
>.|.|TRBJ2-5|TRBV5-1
CASSNFLRQETQYF
TGCGCCAGCAGTAACTTCCTACGGCAAGAGACCCAGTACTTC
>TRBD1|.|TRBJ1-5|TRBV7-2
CASSLTGGSNQPQHF
TGTGCCAGCAGCTTGACAGGGGGAAGCAATCAGCCCCAGCATTTT
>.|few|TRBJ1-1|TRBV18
CASSSQGNTEAFF
TGTGCCAGCTCATCCCAGGGAAACACTGAAGCTTTCTTT
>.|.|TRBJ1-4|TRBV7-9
CASSFIGQAGEKLFF
TGTGCCAGCAGCTTTATTGGGCAGGCGGGCGAAAAACTGTTTTTT
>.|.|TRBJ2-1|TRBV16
CASSPSQGNEQFF
TGTGCCAGCAGCCCTTCACAGGGAAATGAGCAGTTCTTC
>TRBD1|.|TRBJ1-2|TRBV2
CASRVVPGQSQYGYTF
TGTGCCAGCAGGGTCGTCCCGGGACAGTCTCAGTATGGCTACACCTTC
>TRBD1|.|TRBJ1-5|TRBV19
CASTGTGVSNQPQHF
TGTGCCAGTACCGGGACAGGGGTAAGCAATCAGCCCCAGCATTTT
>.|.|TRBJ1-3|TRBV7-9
CASSLARRTGNTIYF
TGTGCCAGCAGCTTAGCGCGCAGGACAGGAAACACCATATATTTT
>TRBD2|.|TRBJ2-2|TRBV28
CASSLSPLLAHANTGELFF
TGTGCCAGCAGTTTATCTCCTTTACTAGCGCACGCGAACACCGGGGAGCTGTTTTTT
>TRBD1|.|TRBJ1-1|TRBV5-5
CASSAHPGQRDTEAFF
TGTGCCAGCAGCGCACATCCGGGACAGAGGGACACTGAAGCTTTCTTT
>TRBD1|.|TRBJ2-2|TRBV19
CASRTGALWPNTGELFF
TGTGCCAGTAGAACAGGGGCCCTTTGGCCGAACACCGGGGAGCTGTTTTTT
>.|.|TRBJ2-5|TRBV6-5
CASAEKETQYF
TGTGCCAGCGCGGAAAAAGAGACCCAGTACTTC
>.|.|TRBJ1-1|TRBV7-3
CASSSGQLNTEAFF
TGTGCCAGCAGCTCTGGACAGTTGAACACTGAAGCTTTCTTT
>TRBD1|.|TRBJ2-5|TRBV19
CASSFRLQRGQVGTQYF
TGTGCCAGTAGTTTTCGGCTCCAACGGGGACAGGTGGGGACCCAGTACTTC
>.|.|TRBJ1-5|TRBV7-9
CASSSTPGPSNQPQHF
TGTGCCAGCAGCTCCACCCCAGGGCCTAGCAATCAGCCCCAGCATTTT
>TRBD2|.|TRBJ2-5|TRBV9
CASSVDGLAGNQETQYF
TGTGCCAGCAGCGTAGACGGACTAGCGGGGAACCAAGAGACCCAGTACTTC
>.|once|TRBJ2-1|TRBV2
CATRVWGLIPEQFF
TGTGCTACCAGGGTTTGGGGCCTTATCCCCGAGCAGTTCTTC
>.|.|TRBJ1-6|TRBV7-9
CASSLYPPQQRGSPLHF
TGTGCCAGCAGCTTATACCCCCCTCAACAGCGGGGTTCACCCCTCCACTTT
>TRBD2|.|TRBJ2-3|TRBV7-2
CASSPHIGLAGVPDTQYF
TGTGCCAGCAGCCCACACATAGGGCTAGCGGGAGTCCCAGATACGCAGTATTTT
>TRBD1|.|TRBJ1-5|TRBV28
CASSLVDRGGQPQHF
TGTGCCAGCAGTTTAGTAGACAGGGGTGGCCAGCCCCAGCATTTT
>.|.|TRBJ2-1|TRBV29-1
CSVTGSDGGQFF
TGCAGCGTTACAGGGTCTGACGGTGGGCAGTTCTTC
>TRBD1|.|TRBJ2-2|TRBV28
CASSGDRGGSGELFF
TGTGCCAGCAGTGGGGACAGGGGCGGTTCCGGGGAGCTGTTTTTT
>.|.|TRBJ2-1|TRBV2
CASSLVSEQFF
TGTGCCAGCAGTCTAGTAAGTGAGCAGTTCTTC
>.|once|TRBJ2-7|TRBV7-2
CASSSEGRYEQYF
TGTGCCAGCAGCTCCGAGGGCCGGTACGAGCAGTACTTC
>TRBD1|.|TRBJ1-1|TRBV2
CASRGQFMNTEAFF
TGTGCCAGCAGGGGACAGTTCATGAACACTGAAGCTTTCTTT
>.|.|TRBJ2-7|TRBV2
CASSEDGSGTYEQYF
TGTGCCAGCAGTGAAGACGGGAGCGGTACCTACGAGCAGTACTTC
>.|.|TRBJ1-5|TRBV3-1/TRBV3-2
CASSQGGFNQPQHF
TGTGCCAGCAGCCAAGGAGGGTTCAATCAGCCCCAGCATTTT